Listed here is a single T cell receptor beta chain. This sample is drawn from a study of response to subunit inactivated influenza vaccine. V was pared by 10 bases and J by 0 bases, with 18 bases between. The CDR3 contains 15 residues. Germline V gene data show CDR1 as MNHNS and CDR2 as SASEGT. TCRdb analysed the RT-PCR reads with MiXCR anew, one entry per CDR3 protein. The data contain hundreds of thousands of distinct CDR3 sequences, about 11% of them singletons. These same data were also listed under a study on T cells expressing NK-cell markers. As that study records: cDNA encoding TCR beta was synthesized via 5'RACE template switching incorporating UMIs. Sorted CD3+CD56+NKG2C+, CD3+CD56+NKG2C- and CD3+CD56-NKG2C+ T cells provided the TCR beta repertoires. What remained unclear was the HCMV specificity of expanded NKG2C+ T cell clones.

The sample was PBMCs from blood, taken on the day of vaccination. V and J are TRBV6-1 and TRBJ1-1, with D unclear. The sequence derives from a man aged 45 to 65 who received an inactivated influenza vaccine. The CDR3 coding sequence is TGTGCCATACAACTAGGAAGGGAACTGAACACTGAAGCTTTCTTT. It codes for CAIQLGRELNTEAFF.